These 2 T cell receptor beta chains were all obtained from the same sample, sequenced in a study of T cells in Graves' hyperthyroidism and ophthalmopathy (dated 2019 in TCRdb). Library creation used multiplex PCR. Sequencer: Illumina HiSeq 2000. Amplification of TCR beta CDR3 regions was carried out from RNA transcripts. The TCR CDR3 was subjected to a first round of RT-PCR using the HTBI primer set and the Qiagen OneStep RT-PCR kit. Clones were called with MiXCR by TCRdb after fastp trimmed the public reads at Q25, and only in-frame beta chains were retained. CDR3 protein sequences are deduplicated, and each keeps its most common genes and DNA. This sample gives about 360,000 distinct CDR3 sequences in total; around 13% of them show up just once. Around 9.2% of the sample is taken by the ten largest. Sequencing used blood. Every receptor here comes from a woman aged 18 to 35 with Graves' hyperthyroidism.

This clonotype was seen a handful of times. The chain is built from TRBV19 and TRBJ1-5; D is unresolved. The CDR3 sequence is 17 residues long. The germline CDR1 and CDR2 sequences are LNHDA and SQIVND (reference sequence). Trimming cost V 0 bases and J 3 bases, with 15 bases left between them. The CDR3 loop is CASSIDLQGPINQPQHF. DNA of the CDR3: TGTGCCAGTAGTATAGACCTACAAGGACCGATCAATCAGCCCCAGCATTTT.

Ten or more counts support this clonotype. The chain couples TRBV2 to TRBJ1-5; 11 bases are a match to TRBD1. The CDR3 consists of 18 residues. V lost 4 bases to trimming and J lost 6 bases; unmatched junction nucleotides: 14. Germline V CDR1 and CDR2: SNHLY, FYNNEI. Here the CDR3 DNA reads TGTGCCAGCAGTGGACAACGGACAGGGGGCCTAAAGAGTCAGCCCCAGCATTTT. This codes for CASSGQRTGGLKSQPQHF. Full variable domain (missing parts from reference TRBV2 and TRBJ1-5): EPEVTQTPSHQVTQMGQEVILRCVPISNHLYFYWYRQILGQKVEFLVSFYNNEISEKSEIFDDQFSVERPDGSNFTLKIRSTKLEDSAMYFCASSGQRTGGLKSQPQHFGDGTRLSIL.